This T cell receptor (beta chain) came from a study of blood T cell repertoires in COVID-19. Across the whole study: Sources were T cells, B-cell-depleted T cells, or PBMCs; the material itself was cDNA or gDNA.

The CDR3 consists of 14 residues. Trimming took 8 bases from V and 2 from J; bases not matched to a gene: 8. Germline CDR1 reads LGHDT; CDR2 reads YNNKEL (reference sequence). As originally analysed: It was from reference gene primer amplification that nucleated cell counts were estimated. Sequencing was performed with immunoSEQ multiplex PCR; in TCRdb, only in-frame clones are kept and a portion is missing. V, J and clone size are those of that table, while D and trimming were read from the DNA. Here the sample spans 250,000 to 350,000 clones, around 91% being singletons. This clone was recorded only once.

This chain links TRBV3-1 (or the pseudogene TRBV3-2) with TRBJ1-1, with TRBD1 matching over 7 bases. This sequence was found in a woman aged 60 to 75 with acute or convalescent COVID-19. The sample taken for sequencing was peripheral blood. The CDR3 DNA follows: TGTGCCAGCCGCCCGAGACAGGGCAACACTGAAGCTTTCTTT. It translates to CASRPRQGNTEAFF.